This entry lists 13 T cell receptor beta chains sequenced from one sample in a study of cytomegalovirus exposure and HLA in healthy donors. Both 60 Vbeta primers and 13 Jbeta primers went into the PCR. The table came from immunoSEQ multiplex PCR; TCRdb's copy has only in-frame clones and leaves some out. The sample yields around 100,000 clones, approximately 78% seen once. Sequenced: PBMCs. The receptors come from a man aged 25 to 40 in good health and CMV-seropositive.

This chain connects TRBV28 to TRBJ1-5; D perhaps matches TRBD1 (5 bases). V was clipped by 7 bases and J by 6 bases, with 13 bases between them. CDR1 MDHEN and CDR2 SYDVKM come from the germline V gene. The CDR3 loop spans 13 amino acids. Here the CDR3 reads CASTGGAVQPQHF. CDR3 in DNA: TGTGCCAGCACGGGAGGGGCGGTTCAGCCCCAGCATTTT.

The rearrangement uses TRBV7-8 and TRBJ2-3; 7 bases fit TRBD1. With V trimmed by 7 bases and J by 2 bases, 9 bases remained unmatched. Looked up from germline, CDR1 is SGHVS and CDR2 is FQNEAQ. This CDR3 spans 15 amino acids. CDR3 DNA sequence: TGTGCCAGCACCCGTCGACAGGGCAACACAGATACGCAGTATTTT. This encodes CASTRRQGNTDTQYF.

The CDR3 DNA reads TGTGCCAGCAGCCCGGACAGGAACTATGGCTACACCTTC. It is translated as CASSPDRNYGYTF. This rearrangement joins TRBV5-5 to TRBJ1-2; 7 bases match TRBD1. The CDR3 length is 13 residues. V trimming: 4 bases; J trimming: 2 bases; junction bases outside the gene matches: 2. Per germline, CDR1 SGHKS and CDR2 YYEKEE (reference sequence).

This clone was picked up a small number of times. J is TRBJ1-4 and V is TRBV4-2; weak D call: TRBD1 (5 bases). The germline V and J ends were trimmed by 5 bases and 7 bases, with 17 bases remaining between them. The germline gives CDR1 LGHNA, CDR2 YNFKEQ. This CDR3 is built from 15 residues. CDR3 sequence reads: CASSVRGEGGEKLFF. In nucleotides, the CDR3 is TGTGCCAGCAGCGTCCGGGGGGAGGGCGGTGAAAAACTGTTTTTT.

V usage is TRBV5-1 and J usage is TRBJ1-2; the D gene is possibly TRBD1 (6 bases). V lost 2 bases, J lost 7 bases, and 18 bases lay in between. Germline CDR1 reads SGHRS; CDR2 reads YFSETQ. The CDR3 is 15 residues long. Written as DNA, the CDR3 is TGCGCCAGCAGCTTCTCTGAGGGGGGGATCGGTGGCTACACCTTC. This gives the protein CASSFSEGGIGGYTF.

V usage is TRBV2 and J usage is TRBJ1-3; D unresolved. Germline CDR1 is SNHLY and CDR2 is FYNNEI. The V gene lost 5 bases and the J gene lost 8 bases, with 10 bases spanning the gap. This CDR3 comprises 12 residues. CDR3 amino acids: CASSFGRYTIYF. CDR3 coding DNA: TGTGCCAGCAGTTTCGGCAGGTACACCATATATTTT.

V is TRBV12-5 and J is TRBJ2-4, with D tentatively TRBD1 (7 bases). V shed 7 bases and J shed 7 bases, with 23 bases lying between them. Germline assignment: CDR1 LGHNT and CDR2 FRNRAP. The CDR3 has 16 amino acids. In nucleotides, the CDR3 is TGTGCTAGTGCCTTTGACAGGGCGGGAAGTGGGAACATTCAGTACTTC. It specifies CASAFDRAGSGNIQYF.

The V gene is TRBV27, the J gene TRBJ2-5, with a weak D call TRBD2 (5 bases). Germline V gives CDR1 MNHEY, CDR2 SMNVEV (reference sequence). The CDR3 is 16 residues long. The V end was cut by 7 bases, the J end by 3 bases, with 21 bases between. As DNA, the CDR3 is TGTGCCAGCAAATCACTAGTCGAGACTGGGAAAGAGACCCAGTACTTC. Residues: CASKSLVETGKETQYF.

DNA of the CDR3: TGTGCCAGCAGTCCGTGGGACAGGCTTAACTATGGCTACACCTTC. This gives the protein CASSPWDRLNYGYTF. V gene TRBV27 combines with J gene TRBJ1-2; 8 bases fit TRBD1. The germline V gene encodes CDR1 MNHEY and CDR2 SMNVEV (reference sequence). The CDR3 covers 15 residues. V shed 5 bases and J 1 base; nucleotides not matched to a gene: 6.

The chain uses TRBV7-2 and TRBJ2-7; D is undetermined. CDR1 SGHTA and CDR2 FQGNSA come from the germline V gene. V was clipped by 6 bases and J by 4 bases, with 16 bases between them. The CDR3 sequence is 14 residues long. The CDR3 sequence is CASRRGLDLYEQYF. The CDR3 DNA sequence: TGTGCCAGCAGAAGAGGTCTAGACTTATACGAGCAGTACTTC.

This sequence joins TRBV30 and TRBJ2-4; tentatively, D is TRBD2 (6 bases). The V and J ends lost 2 bases and 7 bases respectively, with 15 bases between them. The CDR3 length is 14 residues. Germline V CDR1 and CDR2: GTSNPN, SVGIG (reference sequence). The CDR3 region has the DNA TGTGCCTGGAGTTTCGGGGGATCGGGGAACATTCAGTACTTC. Residues: CAWSFGGSGNIQYF. The variable domain in full, completed from reference TRBV30 and TRBJ2-4, reads SQTIHQWPATLVQPVGSPLSLECTVEGTSNPNLYWYRQAAGRGLQLLFYSVGIGQISSEVPQNLSASRPQDRQFILSSKKLLLSDSGFYLCAWSFGGSGNIQYFGAGTRLSVL.

The chain combines TRBV4-1 with TRBJ2-7; possible D gene TRBD2, 5 bases. The CDR3 runs to 15 residues. V was cut by 3 bases and J by 2 bases, with 14 bases left in between. Germline loops: CDR1 MGHRA, CDR2 YSYEKL. CDR3 DNA: TGCGCCAGCAGCCATCGGCCGGGGAGTGCCTACGAGCAGTACTTC. Translating gives CASSHRPGSAYEQYF.

The chain is built from TRBV19 and TRBJ1-5; 7 bases agree with TRBD1. With 9 bases clipped from V and 0 bases from J, the junction kept 8 bases outside the gene matches. Germline CDR1 and CDR2: LNHDA and SQIVND (reference sequence). CDR3 length: 15 residues. The CDR3 DNA reads as TGTGCCAGCCGTACAGGGGTTTATAGCAATCAGCCCCAGCATTTT. Protein product: CASRTGVYSNQPQHF.